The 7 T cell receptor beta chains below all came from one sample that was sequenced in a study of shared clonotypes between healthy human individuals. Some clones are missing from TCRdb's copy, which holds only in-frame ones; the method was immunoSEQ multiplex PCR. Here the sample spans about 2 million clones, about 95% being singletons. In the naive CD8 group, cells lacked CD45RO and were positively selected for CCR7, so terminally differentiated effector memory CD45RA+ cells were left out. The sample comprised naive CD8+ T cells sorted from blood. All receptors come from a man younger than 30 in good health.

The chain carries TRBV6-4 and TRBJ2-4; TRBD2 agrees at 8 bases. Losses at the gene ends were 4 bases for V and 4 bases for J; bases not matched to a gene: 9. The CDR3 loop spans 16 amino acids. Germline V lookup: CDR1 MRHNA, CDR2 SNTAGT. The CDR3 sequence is CASSGNKRGKKNIQYF. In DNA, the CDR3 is TGTGCCAGCAGTGGAAATAAGCGGGGGAAAAAAAACATTCAGTACTTC.

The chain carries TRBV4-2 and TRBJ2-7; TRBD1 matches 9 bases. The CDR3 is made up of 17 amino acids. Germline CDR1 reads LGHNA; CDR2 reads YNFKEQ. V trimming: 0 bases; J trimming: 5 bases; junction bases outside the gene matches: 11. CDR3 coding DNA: TGTGCCAGCAGCCAAGATCCTACGACAGGGGGACTCCACGAGCAGTACTTC. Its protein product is CASSQDPTTGGLHEQYF.

CDR3 residues: CASSLRQGAQYVSPLHF. As DNA, the CDR3 is TGTGCCAGCAGCCTTCGACAGGGGGCGCAGTATGTTTCACCCCTCCACTTT. The genes are TRBV7-2 and TRBJ1-6, with 10 nucleotides matching TRBD1. The junction had 13 bases not matched to a gene; V was cut back by 5 bases and J by 9 bases. Germline assignment: CDR1 SGHTA and CDR2 FQGNSA. This CDR3 region has 17 residues.

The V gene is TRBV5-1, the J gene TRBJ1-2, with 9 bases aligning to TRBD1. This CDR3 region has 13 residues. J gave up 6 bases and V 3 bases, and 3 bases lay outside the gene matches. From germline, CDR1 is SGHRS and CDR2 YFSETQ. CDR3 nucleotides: TGCGCCAGCAGCTATACAGGGGGCGATGGCTACACCTTC. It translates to CASSYTGGDGYTF.

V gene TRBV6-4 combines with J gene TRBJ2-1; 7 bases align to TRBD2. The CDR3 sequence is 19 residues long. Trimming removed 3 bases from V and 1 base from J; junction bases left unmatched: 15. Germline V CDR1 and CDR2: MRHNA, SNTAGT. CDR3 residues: CASSEGGGPPRPSYNEQFF. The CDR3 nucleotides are TGTGCCAGCAGTGAGGGGGGAGGGCCACCAAGGCCATCCTACAATGAGCAGTTCTTC.

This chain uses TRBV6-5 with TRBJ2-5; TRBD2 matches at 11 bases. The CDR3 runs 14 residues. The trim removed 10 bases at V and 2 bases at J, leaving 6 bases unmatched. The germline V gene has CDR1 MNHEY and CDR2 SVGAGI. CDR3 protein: CATQIAGGQETQYF. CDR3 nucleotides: TGTGCCACCCAAATAGCGGGAGGGCAAGAGACCCAGTACTTC.

In nucleotides, the CDR3 is TGTGCCAGCAGCGTAAGTAGCGGGAAGAACAATGAGCAGTTCTTC. Amino acids: CASSVSSGKNNEQFF. The chain recombines TRBV9 with TRBJ2-1; the match to TRBD2 covers 8 bases. The CDR3 spans 15 residues. CDR1 and CDR2 from the germline V gene are SGDLS and YYNGEE. The trim removed 1 base at V and 5 bases at J, leaving 5 bases unmatched.